These T cell receptor beta chains were read from a single sample in a study of OX40 agonist ivuxolimab in advanced cancers. Using immunoSEQ multiplex PCR, the repertoire was profiled, and TCRdb retains in-frame clones only, with some absent. The sample carries 20,000 to 25,000 clones, approximately 90% recorded once. Sample: CD4+ or CD8+ T cells sorted from blood, taken in a trial of the OX40 agonist ivuxolimab. These receptors came from an adult with an advanced solid tumor such as melanoma, head and neck, liver or kidney cancer. Both conserved end residues are part of each CDR3. D genes are given only for firm matches. Expanded clones get a size class; other rows say once, few or many, or leave the size out.

-	TRBV5-4	-	TRBJ2-5	TGTGCCAGCAGCTTGGGGGCTAGGAAAGAGACCCAGTACTTC	CASSLGARKETQYF
-	TRBV6-4	-	TRBJ2-2	TGTGCCAGCAGTGACAGGGTTGCCGGGGAGCTGTTTTTT	CASSDRVAGELFF
-	TRBV30	-	TRBJ1-1	TGTGCCTGGAGTGGAAAGAGGGTCATGAACACTGAAGCTTTCTTT	CAWSGKRVMNTEAFF
-	TRBV10-3	-	TRBJ2-1	TGTGCCATCAGTGAGGTGCGGGACGACAATGAGCAGTTCTTC	CAISEVRDDNEQFF
-	TRBV7-6	-	TRBJ2-3	TGTGCCAGCAGCGGCGGGGTCACAGATACGCAGTATTTT	CASSGGVTDTQYF
-	TRBV7-9	once	TRBJ1-2	TGTGCCAGCAGCGACTCCTCCCACGGCTACACCTTC	CASSDSSHGYTF
TRBD2	TRBV29-1	-	TRBJ2-1	TGCAGCGTGACTAGCGGGGGTTTTGATGAGCAGTTCTTC	CSVTSGGFDEQFF
-	TRBV6-6	once	TRBJ1-5	TGTGCCAGCAGTTTCCCACAGGGTAATCAGCCCCAGCATTTT	CASSFPQGNQPQHF
-	TRBV5-6	-	TRBJ1-3	TGTGCCAGCAGAAGGGGGGAACAGGGTCGCGGAAACACCATATATTTT	CASRRGEQGRGNTIYF
TRBD1	TRBV11-2	-	TRBJ2-7	TGTGCCAGCAGCTTAGACGGGACAGACTACGAGCAGTACTTC	CASSLDGTDYEQYF
TRBD1	TRBV29-1	-	TRBJ1-3	TGCAGCGTTGAAGGTCAGGGGGACTCATCTGGAAACACCATATATTTT	CSVEGQGDSSGNTIYF
-	TRBV28	once	TRBJ2-1	TGTGCCAGCAGTTTATGGTCTACCCTGATAGGCAATGAGCAGTTCTTC	CASSLWSTLIGNEQFF
-	TRBV18	once	TRBJ2-1	TGTGCCAGCTCACCACCACAATTCTCCTACAATGAGCAGTTCTTC	CASSPPQFSYNEQFF
TRBD1	TRBV10-3	-	TRBJ1-3	TGTGCCATCAGCACAGGGGAAGGTGGAAACACCATATATTTT	CAISTGEGGNTIYF
-	TRBV6-6	-	TRBJ1-1	TGTGCCAGCAGTTACTCCCTGAACACTGAAGCTTTCTTT	CASSYSLNTEAFF
-	TRBV29-1	-	TRBJ2-5	TGCAGCGCCTCTGGAGGTCGGGGGTTGGCGGAGACCCAGTACTTC	CSASGGRGLAETQYF
-	TRBV11-2	-	TRBJ1-2	TGTGCCAGCACGCGTCACGGGCTGTACTACACCTTC	CASTRHGLYYTF
TRBD1	TRBV5-1	-	TRBJ1-1	TGCGCCAGCAGCTTACAGGGGGCCCCCGATATGAACACTGAAGCTTTCTTT	CASSLQGAPDMNTEAFF
TRBD2	TRBV9	-	TRBJ2-3	TGTGCCAGCAGCGGATCTAGCGGGAACACAGATACGCAGTATTTT	CASSGSSGNTDTQYF
-	TRBV16	once	TRBJ1-5	TGTGCCAGCAGCCAAGGACAGTCCCATCAGCCCCAGCATTTT	CASSQGQSHQPQHF
-	TRBV7-2	-	TRBJ2-7	TGTGCCAGCAGCCCCACGACAGTCTACGAGCAGTACTTC	CASSPTTVYEQYF
TRBD2	TRBV9	-	TRBJ2-3	TGTGCCAGCAGCACGGGGGGGCCGGATACGCAGTATTTT	CASSTGGPDTQYF
-	TRBV28	few	TRBJ2-2	TGTGCCAGCGGCGTGGACACCGGGGAGCTGTTTTTT	CASGVDTGELFF
TRBD1	TRBV7-8	-	TRBJ2-7	TGTGCCAGCAGCCCCCGGACAGGGCTGTCCTACGAGCAGTACTTC	CASSPRTGLSYEQYF
TRBD2	TRBV7-3	-	TRBJ2-1	TGTGCCAGCAGCTTAATGGGACTAGCTTTTCCCTACAATGAGCAGTTCTTC	CASSLMGLAFPYNEQFF
TRBD2	TRBV7-6	-	TRBJ2-2	TGTGCCAGCAGGGCGGGAGGGCCCGGGGAGCTGTTTTTT	CASRAGGPGELFF
TRBD2	TRBV5-8	once	TRBJ2-1	TGTGCCAGCTACACGGGAGGGGAGCAGTTCTTC	CASYTGGEQFF
TRBD1	TRBV10-3	-	TRBJ2-3	TGTGCCATCAGTACGGACAGGAGCACAGATACGCAGTATTTT	CAISTDRSTDTQYF
-	TRBV9	-	TRBJ1-1	TGTGCCAGCAGCGTAGATGGTGGGGTAGGGAACACTGAAGCTTTCTTT	CASSVDGGVGNTEAFF
-	TRBV15	-	TRBJ2-3	TGTGCCACCAGCAGAGTCCCACAGGTCACAGATACGCAGTATTTT	CATSRVPQVTDTQYF
-	TRBV27	medium-sized	TRBJ2-1	TGTGCCAGCAGTCCGGGACAAACGAACAATGAGCAGTTCTTC	CASSPGQTNNEQFF
-	TRBV27	-	TRBJ1-6	TGTGCCAGCAGCCCCATAAACAGCAATTCACCCCTCCACTTT	CASSPINSNSPLHF
-	TRBV7-6	-	TRBJ2-1	TGTGCCAGCAGCTTCACGACAGATGCCTACAATGAGCAGTTCTTC	CASSFTTDAYNEQFF
TRBD1	TRBV4-1	-	TRBJ1-4	TGCGCCAGCAGCCAAGGACAGGGTGAAAAACTGTTTTTT	CASSQGQGEKLFF
TRBD2	TRBV7-9	-	TRBJ2-7	TGTGCCAGCAGCTCGCAGCGGGGGGGACCCTACGAGCAGTACTTC	CASSSQRGGPYEQYF
-	TRBV28	-	TRBJ2-7	TGTGCCAGCAGTTTATACAGGGTCCACGAGCAGTACTTC	CASSLYRVHEQYF
TRBD1	TRBV29-1	once	TRBJ2-7	TGCAGCGTTGGGCGACAGGGCTACGAGCAGTACTTC	CSVGRQGYEQYF
-	TRBV27	once	TRBJ2-1	TGTGCCAGCAGTTTCTTGAGGGGGGCCGTAGATGAGCAGTTCTTC	CASSFLRGAVDEQFF
-	TRBV4-1	-	TRBJ2-1	TGCGCCAGCAGCCAGAAGGTGGCAGGGAATTACAATGAGCAGTTCTTC	CASSQKVAGNYNEQFF
-	TRBV27	-	TRBJ2-3	TGTGCCAGCAGTTTAAACAGAGATACGCAGTATTTT	CASSLNRDTQYF
TRBD2	TRBV9	once	TRBJ2-1	TGTGCCAGCAGCGTAGCGTCTAGCGGGGGTTACAATGAGCAGTTCTTC	CASSVASSGGYNEQFF
-	TRBV27	-	TRBJ2-7	TGTGCCAGCAGTGTTGGGATCTCCTACGAGCAGTACTTC	CASSVGISYEQYF
TRBD2	TRBV11-2	-	TRBJ2-7	TGTGCCAGCAGCCCCTCTAGCGGCTACTACGAGCAGTACTTC	CASSPSSGYYEQYF
-	TRBV4-1	once	TRBJ2-1	TGCGCCAGCAGCCATAGCAGCTCCTACAATGAGCAGTTCTTC	CASSHSSSYNEQFF
TRBD1	TRBV2	once	TRBJ1-5	TGTGCCAGCAGCCTGGGACAGGTGAGAAGGGCGAACAATCAGCCCCAGCATTTT	CASSLGQVRRANNQPQHF
-	TRBV7-3	once	TRBJ2-7	TGTGCCAGCAGCCTCGAGGGTAGTTTAACCTACGAGCAGTACTTC	CASSLEGSLTYEQYF
-	TRBV7-9	-	TRBJ1-2	TGTGCCAGCAGCTTAGGACCTCAGGGTGTGAATGGCTACACCTTC	CASSLGPQGVNGYTF
-	TRBV7-8	-	TRBJ2-7	TGTGCCAGCAGCCACTACGAACCCACCCACGAGCAGTACTTC	CASSHYEPTHEQYF
-	TRBV6-5	-	TRBJ1-1	TGTGCCAGCAGTTACCCCGAGGCAAGAACGTCTGAAGCTTTCTTT	CASSYPEARTSEAFF
TRBD2	TRBV5-8	-	TRBJ2-1	TGTGCCAGCAGCTTGGTCCGGACTAGCGGGAGCGATCACAATGAGCAGTTCTTC	CASSLVRTSGSDHNEQFF
-	TRBV6-5	-	TRBJ2-2	TGTGCCAGCAGGGACGGGGAGCTGTTTTTT	CASRDGELFF